One and the same sample provided the 14 T cell receptor beta chains below, sequenced in a study of spatial heterogeneity in lung cancer (dated by TCRdb to about 2019). Library preparation used 5' RACE. TCRdb names NextSeq 500 as the instrument used. TCRdb cleaned the public reads at Q25 with fastp, built clones with MiXCR and kept in-frame beta chains. Each CDR3 protein appears once, grouped with its most common genes and DNA. In all, the sample holds some 37,000 distinct CDR3 sequences, and 7.5% of those were seen once. The ten largest make up roughly 28% of the sample. The sample's time point, from its label and the paper: sample taken at primary tumor resection. Material: PBMCs, obtained at surgery. The receptors here all came from a male donor with early-stage non-small cell lung cancer.

This clonotype was observed many times. As DNA, the CDR3 is TGTGCCAGCAGCTCGATGGGGGATTCACCCCTCCACTTT. Translating it yields CASSSMGDSPLHF. This chain joins TRBV7-9 and TRBJ1-6, with D possibly TRBD1 on 5 matching bases. The germline V and J ends were trimmed by 4 bases and 8 bases, with 9 bases remaining between them. CDR3 length: 13 amino acids. Germline assignment: CDR1 SEHNR and CDR2 FQNEAQ (reference sequence). Based on the CDR3 plus reference TRBV7-9 and TRBJ1-6, the full variable domain is DTGVSQNPRHKITKRGQNVTFRCDPISEHNRLYWYRQTLGQGPEFLTYFQNEAQLEKSRLLSDRFSAERPKGSFSTLEIQRTEQGDSAMYLCASSSMGDSPLHFGNGTRLTVT.

Many counts were recorded for this clonotype. V and J are TRBV11-2 and TRBJ2-2; possible D gene TRBD1, 6 bases. The CDR3 spans 14 residues. Per germline, CDR1 SGHAT and CDR2 FQNNGV. V was shortened by 6 bases and J by 4 bases, with 12 bases between the two germline ends. The CDR3 DNA sequence: TGTGCCAGCAGGGATGACAGGTCCACCGGGGAGCTGTTTTTT. Protein sequence: CASRDDRSTGELFF. Based on the CDR3 plus reference TRBV11-2 and TRBJ2-2, the full variable domain is EAGVAQSPRYKIIEKRQSVAFWCNPISGHATLYWYQQILGQGPKLLIQFQNNGVVDDSQLPKDRFSAERLKGVDSTLKIQPAKLEDSAVYLCASRDDRSTGELFFGEGSRLTVL.

At least ten counts were recorded for this clonotype. V usage is TRBV2 and J usage is TRBJ2-4; D possibly corresponds to TRBD1 (5 bases). V gave up 3 bases and J gave up 0 bases, with 18 bases separating them. The germline V gene has CDR1 SNHLY and CDR2 FYNNEI. This CDR3 is 18 amino acids long. CDR3 sequence: CASSEFGAYILAKNIQYF. CDR3 coding DNA: TGTGCCAGCAGTGAGTTTGGGGCCTATATACTAGCCAAAAACATTCAGTACTTC. Using reference TRBV2 and TRBJ2-4 for the parts outside the CDR3, the full variable domain is EPEVTQTPSHQVTQMGQEVILRCVPISNHLYFYWYRQILGQKVEFLVSFYNNEISEKSEIFDDQFSVERPDGSNFTLKIRSTKLEDSAMYFCASSEFGAYILAKNIQYFGAGTRLSVL.

This clonotype was seen repeatedly, ten times or more. The genes are TRBV7-2 and TRBJ2-5; unclear D gene. The CDR3 consists of 14 residues. V was pared by 0 bases and J by 5 bases, with 10 bases between. CDR1 and CDR2 from the germline V gene are SGHTA and FQGNSA. CDR3 nucleotide sequence: TGTGCCAGCAGCTTAGCCTTAGCTGGTGAGACCCAGTACTTC. Translated: CASSLALAGETQYF. Using reference TRBV7-2 and TRBJ2-5 for the parts outside the CDR3, the full variable domain is GAGVSQSPSNKVTEKGKDVELRCDPISGHTALYWYRQSLGQGLEFLIYFQGNSAPDKSGLPSDRFSAERTGGSVSTLTIQRTQQEDSAVYLCASSLALAGETQYFGPGTRLLVL.

This clonotype was recorded many times. The chain links TRBV4-2 to TRBJ2-1; D is perhaps TRBD2 (5 bases). The germline V gene has CDR1 LGHNA and CDR2 YNFKEQ. Trimming cost V 1 base and J 10 bases, with 17 bases left between them. CDR3 length: 15 amino acids. Here the CDR3 DNA reads TGTGCCAGCAGCCAAGTCTCTCCCGCGAGCGGCGAGCAGTTCTTC. Residues: CASSQVSPASGEQFF.

CDR3 sequence: CASSFTTGGGDSPLHF. CDR3 bases: TGCGCCAGCAGCTTCACTACAGGCGGAGGGGATTCACCCCTCCACTTT. The chain uses TRBV5-1 and TRBJ1-6, with D perhaps TRBD1 (5 bases). V was trimmed by 2 bases and J by 8 bases, leaving 17 bases between them. From germline, CDR1 is SGHRS and CDR2 YFSETQ. The CDR3 consists of 16 residues.

This clonotype has more than one count but fewer than ten. The rearrangement uses TRBV19 and TRBJ2-1; TRBD2 matches 7 bases. V was clipped by 4 bases and J by 8 bases; unmatched bases: 5. Germline assignment: CDR1 LNHDA and CDR2 SQIVND (reference sequence). The CDR3 runs 13 residues. The CDR3 sequence: CASSRTSLDEQFF. The CDR3 DNA sequence: TGTGCCAGTAGTAGGACTAGTCTGGATGAGCAGTTCTTC. Based on the CDR3 plus reference TRBV19 and TRBJ2-1, the full variable domain is DGGITQSPKYLFRKEGQNVTLSCEQNLNHDAMYWYRQDPGQGLRLIYYSQIVNDFQKGDIAEGYSVSREKKESFPLTVTSAQKNPTAFYLCASSRTSLDEQFFGPGTRLTVL.

This clonotype was counted many times. This sequence joins TRBV3-1 and TRBJ2-1; 7 bases agree with TRBD2. The CDR3 covers 15 residues. V was pared by 3 bases and J by 1 base, with 3 bases of the junction left unmatched. Germline lookup yields CDR1 LGHDT and CDR2 YNNKEL (reference sequence). The CDR3 DNA reads TGTGCCAGCAGCCAGAACGGGAGGTCCTACAATGAGCAGTTCTTC. It encodes CASSQNGRSYNEQFF.

The chain joins TRBV12-3 or TRBV12-4 to TRBJ2-1; 10 nucleotides line up with TRBD2. Unmatched junction bases numbered 5, after V lost 5 bases and J lost 7 bases. The CDR3 covers 14 residues. Here the CDR3 reads CASSTLAGGNEQFF. The CDR3 DNA reads TGTGCCAGCAGTACATTAGCGGGGGGAAATGAGCAGTTCTTC.

CDR3 DNA: TGTGCCAGCAGCCCGCGGACCTCTGGCTACACCTTC. Translated: CASSPRTSGYTF. The chain employs TRBV2 and TRBJ1-2; D is unresolved. Germline-derived CDR1 and CDR2 are SNHLY and FYNNEI. V was trimmed by 6 bases and J by 7 bases, leaving 12 bases between them. This CDR3 has 12 residues.

This clonotype was observed at least ten times. The chain combines TRBV27 with TRBJ1-5; D remains unclear. V lost 5 bases, J lost 2 bases, and 13 bases lay in between. The CDR3 has 15 amino acids. Germline loops: CDR1 MNHEY, CDR2 SMNVEV (reference sequence). This CDR3 reads CASSPTRLGNQPQHF. In nucleotides, the CDR3 is TGTGCCAGCAGTCCCACCAGGCTCGGCAATCAGCCCCAGCATTTT.

V and J are TRBV9 and TRBJ1-1; 8 bases are a match to TRBD1. The CDR3 consists of 19 residues. V lost 4 bases and J lost 3; bases outside the gene matches: 20. From germline, CDR1 is SGDLS and CDR2 YYNGEE. DNA of the CDR3: TGTGCCAGCAGCCCAAATGATCCCGGGACAGGCGGTCTCCACACTGAAGCTTTCTTT. Translation: CASSPNDPGTGGLHTEAFF.

The sample holds many counts of this clonotype. Compared with germline, one end of the junction differs, possibly owing to a read error. The chain couples TRBV7-7 to TRBJ2-2; 9 nucleotides align to TRBD1. Germline CDR1 and CDR2: SSHAT and FNYEAQ (reference sequence). The CDR3 consists of 15 residues. The chain's CDR3 is CASSAWTGEDGELFF. Written as DNA, the CDR3 is TGTGCTAGCAGCGCATGGACAGGGGAAGACGGGGAGCTGTTTTTT.

This clonotype was seen many times. V and J are TRBV2 and TRBJ1-5; D unclear. Germline-derived CDR1 and CDR2 are SNHLY and FYNNEI. This CDR3 contains 14 residues. With 2 bases removed from V and 0 bases from J, the gap between germline ends came to 5 bases. DNA for the CDR3: TGTGCCAGCAGTGAAAACAGTAGCAATCAGCCCCAGCATTTT. Translating it yields CASSENSSNQPQHF. Using reference TRBV2 and TRBJ1-5 for the parts outside the CDR3, the full variable domain is EPEVTQTPSHQVTQMGQEVILRCVPISNHLYFYWYRQILGQKVEFLVSFYNNEISEKSEIFDDQFSVERPDGSNFTLKIRSTKLEDSAMYFCASSENSSNQPQHFGDGTRLSIL.